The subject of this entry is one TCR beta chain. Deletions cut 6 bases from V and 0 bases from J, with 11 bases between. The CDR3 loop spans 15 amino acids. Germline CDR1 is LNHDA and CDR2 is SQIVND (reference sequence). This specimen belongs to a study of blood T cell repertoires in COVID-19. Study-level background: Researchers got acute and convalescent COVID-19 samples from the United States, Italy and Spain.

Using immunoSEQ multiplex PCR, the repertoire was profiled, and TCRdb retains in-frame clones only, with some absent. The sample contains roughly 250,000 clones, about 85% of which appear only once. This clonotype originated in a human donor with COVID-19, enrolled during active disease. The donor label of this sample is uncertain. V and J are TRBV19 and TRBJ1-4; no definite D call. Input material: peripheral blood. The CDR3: CASRTAGSTNEKLFF. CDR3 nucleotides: TGTGCCAGTAGAACCGCAGGATCAACTAATGAAAAACTGTTTTTT.